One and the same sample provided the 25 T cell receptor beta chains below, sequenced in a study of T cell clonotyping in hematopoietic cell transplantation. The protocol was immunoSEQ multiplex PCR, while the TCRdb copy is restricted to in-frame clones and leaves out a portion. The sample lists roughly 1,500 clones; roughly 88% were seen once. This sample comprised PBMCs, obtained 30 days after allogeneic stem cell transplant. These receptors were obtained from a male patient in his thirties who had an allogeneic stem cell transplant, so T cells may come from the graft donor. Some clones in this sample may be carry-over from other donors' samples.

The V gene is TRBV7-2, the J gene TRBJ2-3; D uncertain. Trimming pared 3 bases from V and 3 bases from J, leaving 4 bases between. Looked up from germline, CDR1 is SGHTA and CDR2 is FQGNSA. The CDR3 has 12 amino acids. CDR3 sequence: CASSFLTDTQYF. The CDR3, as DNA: TGTGCCAGCAGCTTCCTAACAGATACGCAGTATTTT.

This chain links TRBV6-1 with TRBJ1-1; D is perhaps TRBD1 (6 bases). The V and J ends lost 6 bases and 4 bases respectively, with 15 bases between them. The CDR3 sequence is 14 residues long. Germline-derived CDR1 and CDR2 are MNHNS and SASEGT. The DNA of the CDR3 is TGTGCCAGCAGGGAAATCAGGGGCACCACTGAAGCTTTCTTT. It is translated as CASREIRGTTEAFF.

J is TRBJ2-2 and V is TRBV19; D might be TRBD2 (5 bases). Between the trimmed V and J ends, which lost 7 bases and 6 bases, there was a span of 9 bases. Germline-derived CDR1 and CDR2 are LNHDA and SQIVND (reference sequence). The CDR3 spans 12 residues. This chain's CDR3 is CASTRRSGELFF. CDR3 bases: TGTGCCAGTACCAGGAGGTCCGGGGAGCTGTTTTTT. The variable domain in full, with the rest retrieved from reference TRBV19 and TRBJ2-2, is DGGITQSPKYLFRKEGQNVTLSCEQNLNHDAMYWYRQDPGQGLRLIYYSQIVNDFQKGDIAEGYSVSREKKESFPLTVTSAQKNPTAFYLCASTRRSGELFFGEGSRLTVL.

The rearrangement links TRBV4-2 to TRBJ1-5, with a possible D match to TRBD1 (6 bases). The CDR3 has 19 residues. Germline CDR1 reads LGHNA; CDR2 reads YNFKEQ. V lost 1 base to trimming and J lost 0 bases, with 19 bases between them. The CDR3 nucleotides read TGTGCCAGCAGCCAAGCGTCCTCTGTGACAGGATATAGCAATCAGCCCCAGCATTTT. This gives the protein CASSQASSVTGYSNQPQHF.

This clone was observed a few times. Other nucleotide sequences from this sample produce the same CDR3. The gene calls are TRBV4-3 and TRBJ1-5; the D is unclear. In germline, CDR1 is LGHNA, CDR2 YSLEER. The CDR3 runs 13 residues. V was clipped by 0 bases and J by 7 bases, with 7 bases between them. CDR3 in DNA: TGCGCCAGCAGCCAAGATCGGCGGCAGCCCCAGCATTTT. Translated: CASSQDRRQPQHF.

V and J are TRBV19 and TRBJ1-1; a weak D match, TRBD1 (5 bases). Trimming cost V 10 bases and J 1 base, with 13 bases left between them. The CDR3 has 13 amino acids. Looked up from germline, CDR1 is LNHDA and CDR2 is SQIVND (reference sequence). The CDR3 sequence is CATTGQGNTEAFF. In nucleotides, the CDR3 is TGTGCCACGACCGGACAAGGGAACACTGAAGCTTTCTTT.

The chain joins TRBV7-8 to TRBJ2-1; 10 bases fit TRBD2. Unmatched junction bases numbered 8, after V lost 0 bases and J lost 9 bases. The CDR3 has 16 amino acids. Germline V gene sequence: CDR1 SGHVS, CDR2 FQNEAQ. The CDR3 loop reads CASSLAAGGLLGEQFF. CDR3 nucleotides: TGTGCCAGCAGCTTAGCAGCGGGGGGGCTGCTTGGTGAGCAGTTCTTC.

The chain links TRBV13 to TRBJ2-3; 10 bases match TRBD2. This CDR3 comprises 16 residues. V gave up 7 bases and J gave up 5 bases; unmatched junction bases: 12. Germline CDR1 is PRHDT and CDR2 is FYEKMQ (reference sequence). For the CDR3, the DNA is TGTGCCAGCACTATGGGGCTAGCGGGGGATAAAGATACGCAGTATTTT. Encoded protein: CASTMGLAGDKDTQYF.

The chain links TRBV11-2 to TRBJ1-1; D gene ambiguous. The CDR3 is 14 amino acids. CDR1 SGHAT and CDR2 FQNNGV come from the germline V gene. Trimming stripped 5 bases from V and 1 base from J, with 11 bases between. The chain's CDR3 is CASSAREGNTEAFF. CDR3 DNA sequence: TGTGCCAGCAGCGCCCGGGAGGGGAACACTGAAGCTTTCTTT.

The CDR3 DNA follows: TGCGCCAGCAGCCGAGGGAGACTAAACTTGGCGGCGAACACCGGGGAGCTGTTTTTT. It yields the protein CASSRGRLNLAANTGELFF. This chain links TRBV4-3 with TRBJ2-2; a weak D match, TRBD2 (5 bases). The CDR3 runs to 19 residues. The V end was cut by 4 bases, the J end by 0 bases, with 21 bases between. Germline V gives CDR1 LGHNA, CDR2 YSLEER.

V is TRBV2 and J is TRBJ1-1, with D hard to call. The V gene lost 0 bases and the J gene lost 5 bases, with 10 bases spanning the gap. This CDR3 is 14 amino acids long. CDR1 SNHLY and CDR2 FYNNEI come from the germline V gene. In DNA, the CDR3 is TGTGCCAGCAGTGAAGCGAGGGCCGGGACTGAAGCTTTCTTT. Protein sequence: CASSEARAGTEAFF.

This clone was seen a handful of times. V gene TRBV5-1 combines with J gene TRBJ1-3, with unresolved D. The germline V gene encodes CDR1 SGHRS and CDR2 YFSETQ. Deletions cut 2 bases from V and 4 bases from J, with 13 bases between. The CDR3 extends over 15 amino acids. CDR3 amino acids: CASSLEGSRGNTIYF. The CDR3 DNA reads TGCGCCAGCAGCTTAGAGGGATCGCGCGGAAACACCATATATTTT.

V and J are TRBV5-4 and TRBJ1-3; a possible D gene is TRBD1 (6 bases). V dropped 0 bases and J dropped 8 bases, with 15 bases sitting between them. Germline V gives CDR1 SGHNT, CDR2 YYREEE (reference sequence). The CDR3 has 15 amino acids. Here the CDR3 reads CASSLAGAGAYTIYF. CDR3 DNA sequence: TGTGCCAGCAGCTTGGCCGGAGCGGGGGCCTACACCATATATTTT. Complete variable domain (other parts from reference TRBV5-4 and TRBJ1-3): ETGVTQSPTHLIKTRGQQVTLRCSSQSGHNTVSWYQQALGQGPQFIFQYYREEENGRGNFPPRFSGLQFPNYSSELNVNALELDDSALYLCASSLAGAGAYTIYFGEGSWLTVV.

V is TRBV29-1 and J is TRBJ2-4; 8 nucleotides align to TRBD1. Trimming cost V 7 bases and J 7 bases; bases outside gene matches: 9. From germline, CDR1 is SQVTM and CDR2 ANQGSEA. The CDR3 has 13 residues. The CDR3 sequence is CSAKKDRANIQYF. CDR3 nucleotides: TGCAGCGCTAAAAAGGACAGGGCGAACATTCAGTACTTC.

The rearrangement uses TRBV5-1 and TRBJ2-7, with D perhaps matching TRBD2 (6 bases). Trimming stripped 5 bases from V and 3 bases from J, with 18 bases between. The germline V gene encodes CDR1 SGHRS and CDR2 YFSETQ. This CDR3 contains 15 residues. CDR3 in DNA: TGCGCCAGCAGTTACGGGACTGGGCGGATCTACGAGCAGTACTTC. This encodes CASSYGTGRIYEQYF.

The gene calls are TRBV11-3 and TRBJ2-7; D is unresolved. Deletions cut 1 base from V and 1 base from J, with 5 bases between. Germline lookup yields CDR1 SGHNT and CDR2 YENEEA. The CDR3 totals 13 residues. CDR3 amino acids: CASSLGGSYEQYF. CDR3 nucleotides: TGTGCCAGCAGCTTAGGGGGTTCCTACGAGCAGTACTTC.

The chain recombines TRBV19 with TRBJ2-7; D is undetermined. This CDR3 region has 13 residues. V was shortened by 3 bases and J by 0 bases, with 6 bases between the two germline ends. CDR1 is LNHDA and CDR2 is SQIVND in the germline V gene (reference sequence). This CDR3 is CASSIPGSYEQYF. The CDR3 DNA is TGTGCCAGTAGTATCCCCGGCTCCTACGAGCAGTACTTC.

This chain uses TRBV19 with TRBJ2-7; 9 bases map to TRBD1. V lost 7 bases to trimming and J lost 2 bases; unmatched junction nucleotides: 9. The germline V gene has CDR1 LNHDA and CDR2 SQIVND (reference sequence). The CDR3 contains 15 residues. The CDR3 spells CASNHPGTGTYEQYF. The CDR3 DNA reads TGTGCCAGTAACCATCCCGGGACAGGGACCTACGAGCAGTACTTC. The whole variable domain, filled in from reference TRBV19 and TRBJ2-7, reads DGGITQSPKYLFRKEGQNVTLSCEQNLNHDAMYWYRQDPGQGLRLIYYSQIVNDFQKGDIAEGYSVSREKKESFPLTVTSAQKNPTAFYLCASNHPGTGTYEQYFGPGTRLTVT.

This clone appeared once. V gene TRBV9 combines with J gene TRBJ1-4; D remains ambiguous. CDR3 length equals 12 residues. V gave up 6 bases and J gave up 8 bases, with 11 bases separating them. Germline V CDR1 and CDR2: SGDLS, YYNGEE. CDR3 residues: CASKSTGEKLFF. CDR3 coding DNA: TGTGCCAGCAAATCTACGGGGGAAAAACTGTTTTTT.

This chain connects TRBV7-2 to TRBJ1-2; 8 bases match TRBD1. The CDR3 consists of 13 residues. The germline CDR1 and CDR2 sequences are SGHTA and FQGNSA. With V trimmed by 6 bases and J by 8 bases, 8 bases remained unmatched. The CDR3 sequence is CASSTGQVGGYTF. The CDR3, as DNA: TGTGCCAGCAGTACGGGACAGGTGGGAGGCTACACCTTC.

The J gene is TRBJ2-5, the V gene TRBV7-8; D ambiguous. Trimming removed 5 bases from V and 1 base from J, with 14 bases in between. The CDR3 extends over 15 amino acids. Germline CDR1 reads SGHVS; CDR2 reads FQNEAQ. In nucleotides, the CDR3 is TGTGCCAGCAGCCCCGAGTGGGCAGCCCAAGAGACCCAGTACTTC. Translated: CASSPEWAAQETQYF.

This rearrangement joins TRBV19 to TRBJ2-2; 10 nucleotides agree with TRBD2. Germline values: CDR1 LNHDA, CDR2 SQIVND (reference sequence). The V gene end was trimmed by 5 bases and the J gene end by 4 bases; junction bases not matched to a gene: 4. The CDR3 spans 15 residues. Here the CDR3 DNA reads TGTGCCAGTAGTCCCCGACTAGCGGGCACCGGGGAGCTGTTTTTT. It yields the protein CASSPRLAGTGELFF.

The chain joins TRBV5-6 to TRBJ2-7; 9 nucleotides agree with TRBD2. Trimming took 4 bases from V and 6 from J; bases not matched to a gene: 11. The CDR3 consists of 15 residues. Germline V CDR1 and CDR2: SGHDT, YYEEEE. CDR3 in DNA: TGTGCCAGCAGCGCTGAAACGGGACTAGCCCTCGAGCAGTACTTC. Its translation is CASSAETGLALEQYF.

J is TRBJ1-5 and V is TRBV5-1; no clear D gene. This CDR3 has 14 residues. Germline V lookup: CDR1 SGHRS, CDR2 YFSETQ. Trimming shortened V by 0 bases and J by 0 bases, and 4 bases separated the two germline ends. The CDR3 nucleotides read TGCGCCAGCAGCTTGGAGGGTAGCAATCAGCCCCAGCATTTT. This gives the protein CASSLEGSNQPQHF.

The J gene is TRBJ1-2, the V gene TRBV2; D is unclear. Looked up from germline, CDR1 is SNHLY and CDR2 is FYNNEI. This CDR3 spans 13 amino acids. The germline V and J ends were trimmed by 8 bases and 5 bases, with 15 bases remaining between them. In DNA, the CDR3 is TGTGCCAGCCTAATCCGGGCGGGATATGGCTACACCTTC. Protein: CASLIRAGYGYTF.